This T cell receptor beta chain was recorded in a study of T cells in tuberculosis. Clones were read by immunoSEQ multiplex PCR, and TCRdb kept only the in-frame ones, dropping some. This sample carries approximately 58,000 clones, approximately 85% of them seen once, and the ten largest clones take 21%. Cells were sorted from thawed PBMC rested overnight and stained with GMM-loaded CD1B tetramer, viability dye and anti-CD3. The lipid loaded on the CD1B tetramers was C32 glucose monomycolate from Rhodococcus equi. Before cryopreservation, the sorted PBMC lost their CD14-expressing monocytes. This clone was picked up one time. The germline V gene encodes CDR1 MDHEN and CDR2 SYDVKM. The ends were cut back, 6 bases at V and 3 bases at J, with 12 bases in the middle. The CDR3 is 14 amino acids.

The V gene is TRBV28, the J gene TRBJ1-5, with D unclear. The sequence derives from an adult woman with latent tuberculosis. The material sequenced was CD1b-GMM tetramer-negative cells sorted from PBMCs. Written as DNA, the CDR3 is TGTGCCAGCAGGATAAGTGGCCACAATCAGCCCCAGCATTTT. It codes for CASRISGHNQPQHF.